A single sample is the source of the 16 T cell receptor beta chains below, sequenced in a study of T cells in Graves' hyperthyroidism and ophthalmopathy (dated 2019 in TCRdb). The library was produced with multiplex PCR. The instrument was an Illumina HiSeq 2000. Amplification of TCR beta CDR3 regions was carried out from RNA transcripts. The first round of RT-PCR for the TCR CDR3 was performed with the HTBI primer set and the Qiagen OneStep RT-PCR kit. The raw public reads went through TCRdb reprocessing: fastp at Q25, MiXCR clone calling, in-frame beta chains kept. Under each unique CDR3 protein, matching rows form one entry showing the most common genes and DNA. This sample is represented by some 760,000 distinct CDR3 sequences; around 15% of them were singletons. 10% to 13% of the sample belongs to the ten largest clones. The sequenced sample was blood. All receptors derive from a young woman with Graves' hyperthyroidism.

This clonotype has a count of ten or more. The gene calls are TRBV20-1 and TRBJ2-1, with D tentatively TRBD2 (5 bases). Germline assignment: CDR1 DFQATT and CDR2 SNEGSKA (reference sequence). The CDR3 loop spans 13 amino acids. The V and J ends lost 6 bases and 7 bases respectively, with 16 bases between them. CDR3 coding DNA: TGCAGTGCCCTAGCCGGAGTGGAGAATGAGCAGTTCTTC. It translates to CSALAGVENEQFF.

The chain uses TRBV12-3 or TRBV12-4 and TRBJ1-1; tentative D call: TRBD1 (6 bases). The CDR3 is 13 amino acids. The V and J ends lost 7 bases and 5 bases respectively, with 14 bases between them. The CDR3 region has the DNA TGTGCCAGCATATCGGGGGCTAGGACTGAAGCTTTCTTT. Its protein is CASISGARTEAFF.

This clonotype was observed at least ten times. The junction departs from germline at one end; a sequencing error may be responsible. The rearrangement links TRBV15 to TRBJ2-1; no definite D call. The germline V gene encodes CDR1 LNHNV and CDR2 YYDKDF (reference sequence). The CDR3 spans 15 residues. The CDR3 DNA reads as TGTGCCACCAGCGGAGACATAAGCTCCTACAATGAGCAGTTCTTC. Translated, it gives CATSGDISSYNEQFF.

The CDR3 DNA follows: TGTGCCAGCAGCAAAGGAGAGCGGGAGAGGTATTTT. It specifies CASSKGERERYF. The chain combines TRBV7-3 with TRBJ2-3; TRBD2 matches 8 bases. V lost 5 bases to trimming and J lost 14 bases; unmatched junction nucleotides: 9. CDR1 is SGHTA, CDR2 FQGTGA, per germline. The CDR3 consists of 12 residues.

This clonotype has at least ten counts. This chain links TRBV6-1 with TRBJ1-1, with D perhaps matching TRBD1 (5 bases). Germline lookup yields CDR1 MNHNS and CDR2 SASEGT. Trimming removed 7 bases from V and 4 bases from J, with 7 bases in between. This CDR3 has 11 amino acids. CDR3 sequence reads: CASIRGTEAFF. DNA for the CDR3: TGTGCCAGCATAAGGGGCACTGAAGCTTTCTTT.

V and J are TRBV20-1 and TRBJ1-5; the D gene is possibly TRBD1 (5 bases). V lost 0 bases, J lost 3 bases, and 9 bases lay in between. The CDR3 has 14 residues. Germline V CDR1 and CDR2: DFQATT, SNEGSKA (reference sequence). The CDR3 DNA is TGCAGTGCTAGAGATAAGGGGTACAATCAGCCCCAGCATTTT. It is translated as CSARDKGYNQPQHF.

This clonotype was observed at least ten times. The chain uses TRBV28 and TRBJ2-3, with a tentative D call TRBD2 (6 bases). Germline V lookup: CDR1 MDHEN, CDR2 SYDVKM. The CDR3 length is 15 residues. The V and J ends lost 6 bases and 4 bases respectively, with 17 bases between them. CDR3 DNA sequence: TGTGCCAGCAGCCGACTAGTAATAAGTCCAGATACGCAGTATTTT. It is translated as CASSRLVISPDTQYF.

In this sample, this clonotype turned up many times. The chain uses TRBV20-1 and TRBJ1-3; no clear D. The V gene lost 3 bases and the J gene lost 4 bases, with 4 bases spanning the gap. The length of the CDR3 is 11 residues. The germline V gene encodes CDR1 DFQATT and CDR2 SNEGSKA (reference sequence). The CDR3 region has the DNA TGCAGTGCTAGGCAAGGAAACACCATATATTTT. It is translated as CSARQGNTIYF.

This clonotype was seen a handful of times. The chain carries TRBV7-9 and TRBJ1-4; 7 bases align to TRBD1. Germline loops: CDR1 SEHNR, CDR2 FQNEAQ (reference sequence). This CDR3 region has 14 residues. V was clipped by 6 bases and J by 8 bases; unmatched bases: 9. CDR3 in amino acids: CASRETGSYEKLFF. The CDR3 DNA sequence: TGTGCCAGCAGAGAGACAGGGAGTTACGAAAAACTGTTTTTT.

In this sample, this clonotype turned up many times. The V call is TRBV20-1, the J call TRBJ2-7; 10 bases fit TRBD2. This CDR3 contains 13 residues. Germline V lookup: CDR1 DFQATT, CDR2 SNEGSKA (reference sequence). J was trimmed by 1 base and V by 5 bases; bases with no gene match: 2. The CDR3 is CSAGTSESYEQYF. The CDR3 DNA reads as TGCAGTGCTGGGACTAGCGAATCCTACGAGCAGTACTTC.

This chain uses TRBV10-3 with TRBJ2-1; 13 positions agree with TRBD2. Germline V lookup: CDR1 ENHRY, CDR2 SYGVKD. V gave up 2 bases and J gave up 5 bases; unmatched junction bases: 3. This CDR3 is 16 amino acids long. CDR3: CAISETGLAGDNEQFF. The CDR3 DNA reads as TGTGCCATCAGTGAGACTGGACTAGCGGGAGACAATGAGCAGTTCTTC.

The J gene is TRBJ2-4, the V gene TRBV9; D unclear. The CDR3 loop spans 16 amino acids. Germline V lookup: CDR1 SGDLS, CDR2 YYNGEE. V lost 0 bases and J 0 bases, leaving 10 bases between the germline ends. CDR3 protein: CASSVGGGLAKNIQYF. CDR3 nucleotides: TGTGCCAGCAGCGTAGGGGGTGGGCTAGCCAAAAACATTCAGTACTTC.

The rearrangement joins TRBV6-2 or TRBV6-3 to TRBJ2-7; tentatively, D is TRBD1 (6 bases). Trimming cost V 2 bases and J 0 bases, with 14 bases left between them. In germline, CDR1 is MNHEY, CDR2 SVGEGT. The CDR3 length is 16 residues. The CDR3, as DNA: TGTGCCAGCAGTTACGCCCATGACAGGTTCTCCTACGAGCAGTACTTC. Translation gives CASSYAHDRFSYEQYF.

This clonotype turned up a few times. The chain links TRBV24-1 to TRBJ2-2, with 7 nucleotides matching TRBD1. The CDR3 is 16 residues long. Losses at the gene ends were 1 base for V and 1 base for J; bases not matched to a gene: 2. Looked up from germline, CDR1 is KGHDR and CDR2 is SFDVKD. The CDR3 bases are TGTGCCACCAGTGATTTTCGACAGGGGAACACCGGGGAGCTGTTTTTT. Its translation: CATSDFRQGNTGELFF.

Many counts were recorded for this clonotype. The rearrangement links TRBV20-1 to TRBJ2-2; perhaps D is TRBD1 or TRBD2 (5 bases each). V was trimmed by 2 bases and J by 0 bases, leaving 22 bases between them. CDR1 is DFQATT and CDR2 is SNEGSKA in the germline V gene (reference sequence). This CDR3 is built from 19 residues. CDR3 in amino acids: CSARIPPGPKYANTGELFF. Written as DNA, the CDR3 is TGCAGTGCTAGAATTCCCCCGGGACCGAAATATGCGAACACCGGGGAGCTGTTTTTT.

This clonotype showed up many times. V and J are TRBV3-1 and TRBJ1-2; D call uncertain. CDR1 and CDR2 from the germline V gene are LGHDT and YNNKEL (reference sequence). This CDR3 region has 14 residues. V dropped 4 bases and J dropped 6 bases, with 15 bases sitting between them. The CDR3 reads CASSPPGGLDGYTF. In DNA, the CDR3 is TGTGCCAGCAGCCCCCCCGGAGGTTTGGATGGCTACACCTTC.